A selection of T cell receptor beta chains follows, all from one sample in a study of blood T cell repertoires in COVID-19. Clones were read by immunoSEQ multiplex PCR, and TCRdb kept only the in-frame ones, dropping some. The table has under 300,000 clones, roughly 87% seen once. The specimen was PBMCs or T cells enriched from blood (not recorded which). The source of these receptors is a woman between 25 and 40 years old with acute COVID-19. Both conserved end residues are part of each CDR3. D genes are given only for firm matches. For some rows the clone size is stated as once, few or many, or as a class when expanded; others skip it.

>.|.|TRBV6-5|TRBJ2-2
CASSRAGLNTGELFF
TGTGCCAGCAGTCGAGCCGGACTTAACACCGGGGAGCTGTTTTTT
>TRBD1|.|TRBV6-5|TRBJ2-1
CASSPRGSGNEQFF
TGTGCCAGCAGTCCCAGGGGGTCTGGGAATGAGCAGTTCTTC
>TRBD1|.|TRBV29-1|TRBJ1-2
CSVETRSGGPGYTF
TGCAGCGTTGAAACTCGGTCAGGGGGCCCTGGCTACACCTTC
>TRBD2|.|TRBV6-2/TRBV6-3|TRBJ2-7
CASSYVMGLAGWRQYF
TGTGCCAGCAGTTACGTAATGGGACTAGCGGGTTGGAGACAGTACTTC
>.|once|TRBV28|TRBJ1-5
CASRDNSNQPQHF
TGTGCCAGCAGGGACAATAGCAATCAGCCCCAGCATTTT
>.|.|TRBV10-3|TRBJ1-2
CAATGHYGYTF
TGTGCCGCGACAGGACATTATGGCTACACCTTC
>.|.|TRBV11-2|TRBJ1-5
CASSSLGGVGQPQHF
TGTGCCAGCAGCTCCCTGGGGGGGGTCGGCCAGCCCCAGCATTTT
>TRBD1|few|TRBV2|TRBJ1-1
CASVQGVDAFF
TGTGCCAGCGTACAGGGGGTTGATGCTTTCTTT
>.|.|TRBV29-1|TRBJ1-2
CSVGPRANYGYTF
TGCAGCGTTGGTCCCCGGGCTAACTATGGCTACACCTTC
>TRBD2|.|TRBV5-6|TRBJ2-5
CASSLASGTQETQYF
TGTGCCAGCAGCTTGGCTAGCGGGACGCAAGAGACCCAGTACTTC
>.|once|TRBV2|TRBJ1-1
CASRGETGVNTEAFF
TGTGCCAGCAGGGGAGAGACAGGAGTGAACACTGAAGCTTTCTTT
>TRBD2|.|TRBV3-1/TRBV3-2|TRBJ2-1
CASSQGLAGVNEQFF
TGTGCCAGCAGCCAAGGACTAGCGGGAGTCAATGAGCAGTTCTTC
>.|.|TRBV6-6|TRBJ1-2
CASRQLSDYGYTF
TGTGCCAGCAGACAACTATCGGATTATGGCTACACCTTC
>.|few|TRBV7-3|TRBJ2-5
CASSLTRNRAQYF
TGTGCCAGCAGCTTGACTAGAAATCGGGCCCAGTACTTC
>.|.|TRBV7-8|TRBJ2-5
CASSLGHSETQYF
TGTGCCAGCAGCTTAGGACACTCAGAGACCCAGTACTTC
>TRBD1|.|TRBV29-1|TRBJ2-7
CSVEVRQGMYF
TGCAGCGTTGAAGTCCGACAGGGTATGTACTTC
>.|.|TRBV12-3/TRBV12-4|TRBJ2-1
CASSYSRATEQFF
TGTGCCAGCAGTTACTCGCGGGCGACCGAGCAGTTCTTC
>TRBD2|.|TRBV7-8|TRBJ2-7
CASSPRFERGYYEQYF
TGTGCCAGCAGCCCCCGTTTCGAGCGGGGCTACTACGAGCAGTACTTC
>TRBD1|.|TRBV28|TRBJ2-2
CASSSAGTGGGGELFF
TGTGCCAGCAGTTCCGCGGGGACAGGGGGAGGCGGGGAGCTGTTTTTT
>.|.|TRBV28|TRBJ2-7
CASSLPSGAYEQYF
TGTGCCAGCAGTTTACCGTCAGGGGCCTACGAGCAGTACTTC
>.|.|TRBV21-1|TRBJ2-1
CASSKGQGADNEQFF
TGTGCCAGCAGCAAGGGACAGGGGGCGGACAATGAGCAGTTCTTC
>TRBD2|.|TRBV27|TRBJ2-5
CASSLSSSGKETQYF
TGTGCCAGCAGTTTATCGTCTAGCGGGAAAGAGACCCAGTACTTC
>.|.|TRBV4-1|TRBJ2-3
CASSQGSGTSTDTQYF
TGCGCCAGCAGCCAGGGTAGCGGTACTAGCACAGATACGCAGTATTTT
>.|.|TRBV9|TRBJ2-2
CASRTLSNTGELFF
TGTGCCAGCAGAACGCTGAGCAACACCGGGGAGCTGTTTTTT
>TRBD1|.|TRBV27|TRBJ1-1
CASRYPGGRGTEAFF
TGTGCCAGCAGGTATCCAGGGGGCAGGGGGACTGAAGCTTTCTTT
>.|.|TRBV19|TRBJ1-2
CASTPGAAANYGYTF
TGTGCCAGTACCCCAGGGGCGGCTGCTAACTATGGCTACACCTTC
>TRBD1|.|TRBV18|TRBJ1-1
CASSPSKDRENTEAFF
TGTGCCAGCTCACCAAGCAAAGACAGGGAGAACACTGAAGCTTTCTTT
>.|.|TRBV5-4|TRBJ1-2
CASSVTGVLYGYTF
TGTGCCAGCAGCGTCACGGGGGTACTCTATGGCTACACCTTC
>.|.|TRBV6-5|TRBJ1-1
CASRSYVANDTEAFF
TGTGCCAGCAGGTCCTATGTCGCAAACGACACTGAAGCTTTCTTT
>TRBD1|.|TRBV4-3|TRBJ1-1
CASSRGQGMNTEAFF
TGCGCCAGCAGCCGTGGACAGGGAATGAACACTGAAGCTTTCTTT
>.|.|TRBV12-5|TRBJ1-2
CASGLVPSYGYTF
TGTGCTAGTGGTTTGGTACCCAGCTATGGCTACACCTTC
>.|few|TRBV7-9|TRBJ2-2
CASSLQDTGELFF
TGTGCCAGCAGCCTCCAGGACACCGGGGAGCTGTTTTTT
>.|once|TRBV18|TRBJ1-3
CASSPIGEHSSGNTIYF
TGTGCCAGCTCACCGATAGGGGAACACTCCTCTGGAAACACCATATATTTT
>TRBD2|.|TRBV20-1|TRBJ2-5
CSASSLAGAQETQYF
TGCAGTGCTAGTTCGCTAGCGGGAGCGCAAGAGACCCAGTACTTC
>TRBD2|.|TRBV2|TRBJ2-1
CASSLVAGVNEQFF
TGTGCCAGCAGTTTGGTAGCGGGGGTTAATGAGCAGTTCTTC
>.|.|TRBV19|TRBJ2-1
CASSIRRQTNNEQFF
TGTGCCAGTAGTATACGGAGACAGACGAACAATGAGCAGTTCTTC
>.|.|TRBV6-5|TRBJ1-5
CASSGGVGNQPQHF
TGTGCCAGCAGCGGAGGGGTGGGGAATCAGCCCCAGCATTTT
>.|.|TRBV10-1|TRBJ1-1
CASSEGGLSTEAFF
TGCGCCAGCAGTGAAGGGGGATTAAGCACTGAAGCTTTCTTT
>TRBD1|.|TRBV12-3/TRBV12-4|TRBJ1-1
CASSLTGDLVAFF
TGTGCCAGCAGTTTGACAGGGGACCTCGTTGCTTTCTTT
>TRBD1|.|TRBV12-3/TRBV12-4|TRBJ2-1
CASSPGTGLFF
TGTGCCAGCAGTCCAGGGACAGGGCTGTTCTTC
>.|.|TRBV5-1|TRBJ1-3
CASSLAGPQASGNTIYF
TGCGCCAGCAGTTTAGCTGGCCCACAAGCATCTGGAAACACCATATATTTT
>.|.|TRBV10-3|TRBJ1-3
CAISGTAGNTIYF
TGTGCCATCAGTGGGACTGCCGGAAACACCATATATTTT
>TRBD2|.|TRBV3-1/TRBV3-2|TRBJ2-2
CASSQVAGETGELFF
TGTGCCAGCAGCCAGGTAGCGGGAGAAACCGGGGAGCTGTTTTTT
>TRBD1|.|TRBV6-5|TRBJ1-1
CASSYATGAEAFF
TGTGCCAGCAGTTACGCTACAGGGGCTGAAGCTTTCTTT
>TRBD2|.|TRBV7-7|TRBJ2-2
CASSLFPSREDRANTGELFF
TGTGCTAGCAGCTTATTTCCTTCCCGGGAGGACCGCGCGAACACCGGGGAGCTGTTTTTT
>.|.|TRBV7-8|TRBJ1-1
CASKGGGGTEAFF
TGTGCCAGCAAGGGGGGAGGGGGCACTGAAGCTTTCTTT
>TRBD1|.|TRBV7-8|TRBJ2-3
CASSLERQGRSTDTQYF
TGTGCCAGCAGCTTAGAGAGACAGGGGCGAAGCACAGATACGCAGTATTTT
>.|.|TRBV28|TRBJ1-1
CASSGHQNTEAFF
TGTGCCAGCAGCGGACACCAGAACACTGAAGCTTTCTTT
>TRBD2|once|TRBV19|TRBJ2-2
CASSSGLAGNTGELFF
TGTGCCAGTAGTTCAGGACTAGCGGGGAACACCGGGGAGCTGTTTTTT
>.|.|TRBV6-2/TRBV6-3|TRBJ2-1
CASSALGGDEQFF
TGTGCCAGCAGCGCTCTAGGCGGGGATGAGCAGTTCTTC
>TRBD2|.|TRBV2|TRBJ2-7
CASSGLAGPGGQYF
TGTGCCAGCAGTGGACTAGCGGGGCCGGGGGGGCAGTACTTC
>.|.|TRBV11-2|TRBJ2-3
CASSLDRAPTDTQYF
TGTGCCAGCAGCTTAGACAGGGCTCCCACAGATACGCAGTATTTT
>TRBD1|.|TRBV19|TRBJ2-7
CASSSRTGGSYEQYF
TGTGCCAGTAGTTCCCGGACAGGGGGCTCCTACGAGCAGTACTTC